The present T cell receptor (beta chain) was sequenced within a study of T cells in Graves' hyperthyroidism and ophthalmopathy. Findings and caveats of the study: Stable hyperthyroidism was told apart from ophthalmopathy by a model built on 13 V-J features.

Amplification yielded TCR beta CDR3 regions, with RNA transcripts as the source. The HTBI primer set served for first-round RT-PCR of the TCR CDR3. TCRdb reprocessed the multiplex PCR reads with MiXCR, giving one entry per CDR3 protein. Of around 570,000 distinct CDR3 sequences in the sample, approximately 20% were seen once. The V gene lost 3 bases and the J gene lost 3 bases, with 12 bases spanning the gap. Looked up from germline, CDR1 is DFQATT and CDR2 is SNEGSKA (reference sequence). This CDR3 region has 14 residues. This clonotype was recorded a few times. Its antigen is not known. Patients were excluded for uncontrolled infection, other autoimmune disease, pregnancy or lactation.

The receptor was derived from a man aged 40-49 years with Graves' ophthalmopathy. Sequencing was carried out using blood. J is TRBJ1-3 and V is TRBV20-1, with D possibly being TRBD1 (5 bases). CDR3 sequence reads: CSASWGGDGNTIYF. DNA for the CDR3: TGCAGTGCTAGTTGGGGGGGTGATGGAAACACCATATATTTT.